A selection of T cell receptor beta chains follows, all from one sample in a study of T-cell reconstitution after alpha-beta-depleted transplantation in children. TCRdb redid the calling of the PCR reads with MiXCR, one entry per CDR3 protein. The table lists 700,000 to 950,000 distinct CDR3 sequences, roughly 15% of them singletons. The specimen comprised PBMCs, mostly from graft donor cells, sampled 360 days after TCRalphabeta/CD19-depleted stem cell transplant. The receptor set was obtained from a male patient younger than 18 who had a stem cell transplant for acute lymphoblastic leukemia, so the T cells may come from the graft donor. The CDR3 runs from the conserved cysteine through the conserved F or W. Fields, in order: V gene, D gene, J gene, clone size, CDR3 protein, CDR3 DNA. A D gene is named only where the DNA matches it firmly. Only some rows state a clone size, as once, few, many or a class for expanded clones.

v_call: TRBV15; d_call: TRBD2; j_call: TRBJ2-3; clone_size: few; cdr3_aa: CATSERLADGGDTQYF; cdr3_nt: TGTGCCACCAGCGAGCGGCTAGCGGACGGAGGAGATACGCAGTATTTT
v_call: TRBV20-1; d_call: NA; j_call: TRBJ1-1; clone_size: few; cdr3_aa: CSARKGVLMNTEAFF; cdr3_nt: TGCAGTGCTCGTAAGGGGGTATTGATGAACACTGAAGCTTTCTTT
v_call: TRBV7-9; d_call: NA; j_call: TRBJ1-1; clone_size: NA; cdr3_aa: CASAREGREAFF; cdr3_nt: TGTGCCAGCGCAAGAGAAGGCAGGGAAGCTTTCTTT
v_call: TRBV5-1; d_call: TRBD2; j_call: TRBJ2-5; clone_size: NA; cdr3_aa: CASSSVGTSGIRTQYF; cdr3_nt: TGCGCCAGCAGCTCGGTAGGGACTAGTGGAATCCGGACCCAGTACTTC
v_call: TRBV5-1; d_call: NA; j_call: TRBJ2-1; clone_size: NA; cdr3_aa: CASSFDTSSYNEQFF; cdr3_nt: TGCGCCAGCAGCTTTGACACGAGCTCCTACAATGAGCAGTTCTTC
v_call: TRBV18; d_call: NA; j_call: TRBJ1-1; clone_size: NA; cdr3_aa: CASSPSRGGGNTEAFF; cdr3_nt: TGTGCCAGCTCCCCATCGAGGGGGGGGGGGAACACTGAAGCTTTCTTT
v_call: TRBV10-3; d_call: TRBD2; j_call: TRBJ2-1; clone_size: NA; cdr3_aa: CAITPGLAGNEQFF; cdr3_nt: TGTGCCATCACCCCCGGACTAGCGGGCAATGAGCAGTTCTTC
v_call: TRBV5-1; d_call: NA; j_call: TRBJ2-7; clone_size: few; cdr3_aa: CASSPLMRKAYEQYF; cdr3_nt: TGCGCCAGCAGCCCCCTCATGAGAAAGGCGTACGAGCAGTACTTC
v_call: TRBV12-3/TRBV12-4; d_call: NA; j_call: TRBJ2-7; clone_size: NA; cdr3_aa: CASSLPGSGREQYF; cdr3_nt: TGTGCCAGCAGTTTACCCGGGTCCGGTAGGGAGCAGTACTTC
v_call: TRBV18; d_call: NA; j_call: TRBJ2-1; clone_size: few; cdr3_aa: CASSPTGTIEQFF; cdr3_nt: TGTGCCAGCTCACCGACTGGGACCATTGAGCAGTTCTTC
v_call: TRBV20-1; d_call: NA; j_call: TRBJ2-2; clone_size: NA; cdr3_aa: CSARWPTANTGELFF; cdr3_nt: TGCAGTGCTAGATGGCCGACCGCGAACACCGGGGAGCTGTTTTTT
v_call: TRBV18; d_call: TRBD1; j_call: TRBJ2-7; clone_size: NA; cdr3_aa: CASSRPGQGVYEQYF; cdr3_nt: TGTGCCAGCTCACGTCCGGGACAGGGAGTTTACGAGCAGTACTTC
v_call: TRBV27; d_call: NA; j_call: TRBJ1-1; clone_size: NA; cdr3_aa: CASSLSHPNTEAFF; cdr3_nt: TGTGCCAGCAGTTTATCACACCCGAACACTGAAGCTTTCTTT